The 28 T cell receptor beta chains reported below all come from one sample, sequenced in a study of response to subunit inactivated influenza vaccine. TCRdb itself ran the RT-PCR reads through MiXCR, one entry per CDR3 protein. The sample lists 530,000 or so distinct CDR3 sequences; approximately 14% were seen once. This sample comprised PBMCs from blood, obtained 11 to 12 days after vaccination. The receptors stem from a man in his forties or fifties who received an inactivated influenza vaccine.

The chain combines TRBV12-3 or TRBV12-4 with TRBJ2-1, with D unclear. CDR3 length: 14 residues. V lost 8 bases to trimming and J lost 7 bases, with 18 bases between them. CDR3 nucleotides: TGTGCCAGCGCGATCAATTCGGATTTTAATGAGCAGTTCTTC. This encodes CASAINSDFNEQFF.

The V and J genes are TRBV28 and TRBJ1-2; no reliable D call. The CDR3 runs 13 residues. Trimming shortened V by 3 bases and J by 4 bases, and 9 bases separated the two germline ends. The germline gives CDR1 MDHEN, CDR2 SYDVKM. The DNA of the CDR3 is TGTGCCAGCAGTTTGTCAATTATCTATGGCTACACCTTC. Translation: CASSLSIIYGYTF.

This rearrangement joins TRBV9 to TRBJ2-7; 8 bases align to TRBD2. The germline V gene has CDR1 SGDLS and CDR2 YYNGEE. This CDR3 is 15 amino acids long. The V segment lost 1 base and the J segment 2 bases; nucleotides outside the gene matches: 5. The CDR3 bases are TGTGCCAGCAGCGTAAGCTCGGGAGGGGCCTACGAGCAGTACTTC. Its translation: CASSVSSGGAYEQYF.

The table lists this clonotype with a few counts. The DNA for the CDR3 is TGTGCCATCAGTGCGGGACTAGCGGGGGCCGGGGGTACGCAGTATTTT. Translating gives CAISAGLAGAGGTQYF. The rearrangement links TRBV10-3 to TRBJ2-3; 14 nucleotides align to TRBD2. The CDR3 sequence is 16 residues long. Germline V gives CDR1 ENHRY, CDR2 SYGVKD. With 4 bases clipped from V and 8 bases from J, the junction kept 8 bases outside the gene matches.

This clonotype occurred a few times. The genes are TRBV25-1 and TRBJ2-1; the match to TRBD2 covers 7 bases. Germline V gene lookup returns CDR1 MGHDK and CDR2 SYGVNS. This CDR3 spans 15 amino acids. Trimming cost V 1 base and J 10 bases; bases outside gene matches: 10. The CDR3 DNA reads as TGTGCCAGCAGTGAATTGCCGGGCGGGGGTGGAGAGCAGTTCTTC. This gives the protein CASSELPGGGGEQFF. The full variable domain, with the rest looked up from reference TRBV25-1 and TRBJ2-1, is EADIYQTPRYLVIGTGKKITLECSQTMGHDKMYWYQQDPGMELHLIHYSYGVNSTEKGDLSSESTVSRIRTEHFPLTLESARPSHTSQYLCASSELPGGGGEQFFGPGTRLTVL.

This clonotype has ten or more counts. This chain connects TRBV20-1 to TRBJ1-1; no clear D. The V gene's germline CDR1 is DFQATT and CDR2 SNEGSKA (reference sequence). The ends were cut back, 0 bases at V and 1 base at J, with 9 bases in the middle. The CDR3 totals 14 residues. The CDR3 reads CSARDFKANTEAFF. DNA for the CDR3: TGCAGTGCTAGAGATTTCAAGGCGAACACTGAAGCTTTCTTT.

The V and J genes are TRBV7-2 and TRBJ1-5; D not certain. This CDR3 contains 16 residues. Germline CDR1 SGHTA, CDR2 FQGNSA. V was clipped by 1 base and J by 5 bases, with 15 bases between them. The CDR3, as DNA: TGTGCCAGCAGCTTAGAACCGACGCAGCCCGATCAGCCCCAGCATTTT. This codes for CASSLEPTQPDQPQHF. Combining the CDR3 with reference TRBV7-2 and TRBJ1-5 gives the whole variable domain GAGVSQSPSNKVTEKGKDVELRCDPISGHTALYWYRQSLGQGLEFLIYFQGNSAPDKSGLPSDRFSAERTGGSVSTLTIQRTQQEDSAVYLCASSLEPTQPDQPQHFGDGTRLSIL.

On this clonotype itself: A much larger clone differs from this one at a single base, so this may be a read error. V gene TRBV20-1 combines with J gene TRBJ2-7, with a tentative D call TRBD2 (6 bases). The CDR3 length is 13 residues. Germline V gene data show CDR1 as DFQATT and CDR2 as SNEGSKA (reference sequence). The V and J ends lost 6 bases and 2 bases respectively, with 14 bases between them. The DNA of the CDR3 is TGCAGTGCCCTCCGGGACTGTCCCTACGAGCAGTACTTC. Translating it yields CSALRDCPYEQYF.

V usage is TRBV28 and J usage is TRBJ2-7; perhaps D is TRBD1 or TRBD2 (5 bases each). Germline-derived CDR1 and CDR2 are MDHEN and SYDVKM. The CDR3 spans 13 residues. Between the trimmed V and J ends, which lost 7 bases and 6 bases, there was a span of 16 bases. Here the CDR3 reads CASNQGPFREQYF. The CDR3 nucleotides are TGTGCCAGCAACCAGGGACCCTTTCGCGAGCAGTACTTC.

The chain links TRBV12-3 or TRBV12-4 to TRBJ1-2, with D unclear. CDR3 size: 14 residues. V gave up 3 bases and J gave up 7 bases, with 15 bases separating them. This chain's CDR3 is CASSLEGGLSGYTF. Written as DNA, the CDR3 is TGTGCCAGCAGTTTGGAGGGAGGGCTTAGTGGCTACACCTTC.

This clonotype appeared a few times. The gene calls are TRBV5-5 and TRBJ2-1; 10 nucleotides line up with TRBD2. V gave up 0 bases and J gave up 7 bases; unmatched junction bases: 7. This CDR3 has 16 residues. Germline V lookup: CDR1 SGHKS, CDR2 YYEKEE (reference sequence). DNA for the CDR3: TGTGCCAGCAGCTTGGTTTCTAGCGGGGGTATTAATGAGCAGTTCTTC. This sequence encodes CASSLVSSGGINEQFF.

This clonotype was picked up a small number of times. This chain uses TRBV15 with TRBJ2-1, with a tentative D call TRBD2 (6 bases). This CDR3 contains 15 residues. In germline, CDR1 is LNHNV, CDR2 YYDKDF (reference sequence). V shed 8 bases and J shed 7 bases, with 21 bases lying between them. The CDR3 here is CATGLGRELLNEQFF. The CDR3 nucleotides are TGTGCCACCGGCCTGGGGCGGGAACTACTAAATGAGCAGTTCTTC.

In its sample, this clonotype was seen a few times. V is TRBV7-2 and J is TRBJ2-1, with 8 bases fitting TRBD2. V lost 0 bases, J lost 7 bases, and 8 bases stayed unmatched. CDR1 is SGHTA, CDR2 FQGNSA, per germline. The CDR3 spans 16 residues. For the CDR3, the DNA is TGTGCCAGCAGCTTAGCCCCCGGCGGGGGGTTGAATGAGCAGTTCTTC. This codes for CASSLAPGGGLNEQFF.

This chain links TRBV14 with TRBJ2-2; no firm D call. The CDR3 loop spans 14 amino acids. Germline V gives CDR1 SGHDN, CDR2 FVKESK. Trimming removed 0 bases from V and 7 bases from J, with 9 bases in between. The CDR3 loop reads CASSQERVYGELFF. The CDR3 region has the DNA TGTGCCAGCAGCCAAGAAAGGGTTTACGGGGAGCTGTTTTTT.

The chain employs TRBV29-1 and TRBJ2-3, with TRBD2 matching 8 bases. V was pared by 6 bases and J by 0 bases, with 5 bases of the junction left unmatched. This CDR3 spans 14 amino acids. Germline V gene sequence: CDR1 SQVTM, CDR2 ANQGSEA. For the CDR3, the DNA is TGCAGCGTCGTAGCGGGATACAGCACAGATACGCAGTATTTT. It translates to CSVVAGYSTDTQYF.

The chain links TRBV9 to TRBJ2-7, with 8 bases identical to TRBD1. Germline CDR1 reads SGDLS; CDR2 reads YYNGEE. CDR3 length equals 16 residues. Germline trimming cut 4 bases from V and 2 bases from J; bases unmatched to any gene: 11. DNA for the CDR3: TGTGCCAGCAGCCACGGAGGGCAGGGGGCCCCCTACGAGCAGTACTTC. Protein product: CASSHGGQGAPYEQYF.

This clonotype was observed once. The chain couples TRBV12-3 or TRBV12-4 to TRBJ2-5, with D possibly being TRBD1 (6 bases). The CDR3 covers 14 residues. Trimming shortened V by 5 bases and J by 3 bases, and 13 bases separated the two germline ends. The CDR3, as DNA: TGTGCCAGCAGTCTTGGACAGCTTAAAGAGACCCAGTACTTC. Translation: CASSLGQLKETQYF.

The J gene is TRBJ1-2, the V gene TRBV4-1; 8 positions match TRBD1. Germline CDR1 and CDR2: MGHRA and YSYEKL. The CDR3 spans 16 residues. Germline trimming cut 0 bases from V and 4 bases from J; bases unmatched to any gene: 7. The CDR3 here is CASSQDGTGLSYGYTF. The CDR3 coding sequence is TGCGCCAGCAGCCAAGACGGGACAGGCCTTTCCTATGGCTACACCTTC.

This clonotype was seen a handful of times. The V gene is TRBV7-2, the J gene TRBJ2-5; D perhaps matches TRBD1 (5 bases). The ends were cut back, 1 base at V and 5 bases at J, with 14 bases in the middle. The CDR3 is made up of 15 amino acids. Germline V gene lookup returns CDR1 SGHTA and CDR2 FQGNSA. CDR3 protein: CASSLGMGRSETQYF. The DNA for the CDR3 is TGTGCCAGCAGCTTAGGAATGGGGCGGTCCGAGACCCAGTACTTC.

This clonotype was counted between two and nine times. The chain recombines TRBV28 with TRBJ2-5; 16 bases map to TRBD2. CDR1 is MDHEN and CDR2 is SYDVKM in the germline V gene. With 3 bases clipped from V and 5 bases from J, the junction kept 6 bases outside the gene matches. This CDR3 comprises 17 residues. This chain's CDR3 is CASSFPGLAGGGETQYF. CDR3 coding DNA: TGTGCCAGCAGTTTCCCGGGACTAGCGGGAGGGGGGGAGACCCAGTACTTC.

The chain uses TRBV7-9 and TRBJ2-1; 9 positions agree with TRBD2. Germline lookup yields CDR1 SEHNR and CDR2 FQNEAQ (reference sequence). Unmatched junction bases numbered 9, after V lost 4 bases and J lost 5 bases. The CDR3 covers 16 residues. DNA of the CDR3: TGTGCCAGCAGCTCATTTTTGCGGGAGGGCCACAATGAGCAGTTCTTC. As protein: CASSSFLREGHNEQFF.

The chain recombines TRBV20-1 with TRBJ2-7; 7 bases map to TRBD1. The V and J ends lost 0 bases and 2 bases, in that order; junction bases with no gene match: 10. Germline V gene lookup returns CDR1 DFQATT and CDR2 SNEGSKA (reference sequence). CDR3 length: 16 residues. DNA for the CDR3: TGCAGTGCTAGAGATGGGAGAACAGGGGTGGCCTACGAGCAGTACTTC. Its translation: CSARDGRTGVAYEQYF.

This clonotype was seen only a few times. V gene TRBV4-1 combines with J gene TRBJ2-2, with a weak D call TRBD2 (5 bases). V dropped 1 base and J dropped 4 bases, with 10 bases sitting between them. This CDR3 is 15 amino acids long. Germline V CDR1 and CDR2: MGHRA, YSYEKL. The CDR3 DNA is TGCGCCAGCAGCCAAGCCCCTAGCAGCACCGGGGAGCTGTTTTTT. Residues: CASSQAPSSTGELFF.

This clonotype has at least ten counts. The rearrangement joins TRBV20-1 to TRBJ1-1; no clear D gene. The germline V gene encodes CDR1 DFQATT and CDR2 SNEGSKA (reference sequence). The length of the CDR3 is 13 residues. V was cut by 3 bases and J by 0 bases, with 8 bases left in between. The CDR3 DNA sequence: TGCAGTGCTAGTTTTATACTGAACACTGAAGCTTTCTTT. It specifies CSASFILNTEAFF.

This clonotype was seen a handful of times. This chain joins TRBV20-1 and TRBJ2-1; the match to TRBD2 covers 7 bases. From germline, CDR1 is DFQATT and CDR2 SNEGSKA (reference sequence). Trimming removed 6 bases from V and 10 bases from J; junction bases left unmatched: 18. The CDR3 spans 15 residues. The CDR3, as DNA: TGCAGTGCAGGGATAACGGGAGGCCGCTTTGGAGAGCAGTTCTTC. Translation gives CSAGITGGRFGEQFF.

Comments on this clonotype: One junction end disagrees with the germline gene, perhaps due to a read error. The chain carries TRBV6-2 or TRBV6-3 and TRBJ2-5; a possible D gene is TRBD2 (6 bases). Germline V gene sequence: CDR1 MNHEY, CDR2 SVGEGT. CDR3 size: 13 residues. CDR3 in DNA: TGTGCCAGCAGTTTCGGGACTCAAGAGACCCGGTACTTC. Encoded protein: CASSFGTQETRYF.

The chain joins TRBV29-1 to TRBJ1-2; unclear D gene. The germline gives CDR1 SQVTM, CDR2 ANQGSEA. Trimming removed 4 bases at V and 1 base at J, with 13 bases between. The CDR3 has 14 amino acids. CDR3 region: CSVGIDTLNYGYTF. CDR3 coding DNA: TGCAGCGTTGGAATAGACACACTTAACTATGGCTACACCTTC.

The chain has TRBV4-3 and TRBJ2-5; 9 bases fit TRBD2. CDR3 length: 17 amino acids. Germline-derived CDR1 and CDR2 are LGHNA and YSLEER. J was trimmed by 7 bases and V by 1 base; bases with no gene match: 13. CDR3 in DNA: TGCGCCAGCAGCCAAGTTCCTAGCGGGGAAGTCTTGGGGACCCAGTACTTC. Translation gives CASSQVPSGEVLGTQYF.